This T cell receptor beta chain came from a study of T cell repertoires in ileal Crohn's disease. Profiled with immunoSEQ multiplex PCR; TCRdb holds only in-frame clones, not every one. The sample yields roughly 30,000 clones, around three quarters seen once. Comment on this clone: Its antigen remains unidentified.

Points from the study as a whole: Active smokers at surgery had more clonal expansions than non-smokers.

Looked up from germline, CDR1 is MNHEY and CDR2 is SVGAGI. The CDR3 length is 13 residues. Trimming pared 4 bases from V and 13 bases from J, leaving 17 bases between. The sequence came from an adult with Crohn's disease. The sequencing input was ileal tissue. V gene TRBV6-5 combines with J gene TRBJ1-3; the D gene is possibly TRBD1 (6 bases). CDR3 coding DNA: TGTGCCAGCAGTTCCAGCGCGGGGGCAGATATATATTTT. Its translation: CASSSSAGADIYF.